Following are 6 T cell receptor beta chains from one sample sequenced in a study of blood T cell repertoires in COVID-19. Only in-frame clones appear in the TCRdb table, and some are missing; sequencing was by immunoSEQ multiplex PCR. The data show under 75,000 clones, 84% seen once. The sequenced sample consisted of peripheral blood. All receptors derive from a man in his 60s with COVID-19, enrolled during active disease.

Of note for this clone: This sample also contains other DNA sequences that code for the same CDR3. The chain joins TRBV9 to TRBJ1-2; TRBD1 is a possible D gene (5 bases). CDR1 and CDR2 from the germline V gene are SGDLS and YYNGEE. The CDR3 totals 15 residues. The V end lost 0 bases, the J end lost 2 bases, and 11 bases lay between the germline ends. This CDR3 reads CASSVEGRANYGYTF. CDR3 in DNA: TGTGCCAGCAGCGTAGAAGGCAGGGCAAACTATGGCTACACCTTC.

The rearrangement links TRBV18 to TRBJ1-1; D possibly corresponds to TRBD1 (6 bases). CDR3 size: 16 residues. With 5 bases removed from V and 1 base from J, the gap between germline ends came to 17 bases. Germline V lookup: CDR1 KGHSH, CDR2 LQKENI. The CDR3 region has the DNA TGTGCCAGCTCAACCAACCCTGGACAGTCGAACACTGAAGCTTTCTTT. Translating it yields CASSTNPGQSNTEAFF.

The rearrangement joins TRBV10-3 to TRBJ1-2; D is unclear. Trimming took off 5 bases at V and 2 bases at J, with 6 bases between the two ends. The V gene's germline CDR1 is ENHRY and CDR2 SYGVKD. This CDR3 is built from 12 residues. CDR3 in DNA: TGTGCCATCAGTCTATCGAACTATGGCTACACCTTC. It encodes CAISLSNYGYTF.

This clone appeared once. This chain links TRBV21-1 with TRBJ2-3; the D call TRBD2 from the table was never checked on the DNA. TRBV21-1 represents a pseudogene. This CDR3 is 20 amino acids long. The chain's CDR3 is CASSKTRCSGRALGTDTQYF. CDR3 DNA sequence: TGTGCCAGCAGCAAAACGAGGTGCAGCGGGAGGGCCCTGGGCACAGATACGCAGTATTTT.

This clone was picked up one time. The rearrangement joins TRBV18 to TRBJ1-2; D gene ambiguous. The CDR3 spans 14 residues. The V gene lost 2 bases and the J gene lost 6 bases, with 13 bases spanning the gap. Germline loops: CDR1 KGHSH, CDR2 LQKENI. The CDR3 region is CASSPSLQSHGYTF. In DNA form, the CDR3 reads TGTGCCAGCTCACCATCTCTACAGTCCCATGGCTACACCTTC.

The chain carries TRBV11-2 and TRBJ1-1, with a possible D match to TRBD1 (6 bases). The V gene's germline CDR1 is SGHAT and CDR2 FQNNGV. V gave up 1 base and J gave up 4 bases, with 19 bases separating them. The CDR3 runs 17 residues. CDR3 sequence (DNA): TGTGCCAGCAGCTTAGGTGGCTTGCGGGGGGCAAGCACTGAAGCTTTCTTT. As protein: CASSLGGLRGASTEAFF. Complete variable domain (other parts from reference TRBV11-2 and TRBJ1-1): EAGVAQSPRYKIIEKRQSVAFWCNPISGHATLYWYQQILGQGPKLLIQFQNNGVVDDSQLPKDRFSAERLKGVDSTLKIQPAKLEDSAVYLCASSLGGLRGASTEAFFGQGTRLTVV.